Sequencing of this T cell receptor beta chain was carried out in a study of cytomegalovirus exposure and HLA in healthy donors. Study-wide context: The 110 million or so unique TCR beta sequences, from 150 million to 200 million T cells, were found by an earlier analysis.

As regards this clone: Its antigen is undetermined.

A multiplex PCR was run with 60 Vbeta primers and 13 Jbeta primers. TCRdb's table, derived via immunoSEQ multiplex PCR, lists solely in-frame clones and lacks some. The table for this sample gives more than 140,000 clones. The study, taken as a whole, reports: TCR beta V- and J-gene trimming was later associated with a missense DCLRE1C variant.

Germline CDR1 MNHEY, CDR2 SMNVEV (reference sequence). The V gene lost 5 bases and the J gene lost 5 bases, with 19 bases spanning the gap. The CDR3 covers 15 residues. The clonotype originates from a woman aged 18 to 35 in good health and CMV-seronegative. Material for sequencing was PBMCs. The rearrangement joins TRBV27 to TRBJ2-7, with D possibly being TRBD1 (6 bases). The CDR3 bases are TGTGCCAGCAGTCGTGGGACAAGCGGCTTCAACGAGCAGTACGTC. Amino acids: CASSRGTSGFNEQYV.